Below are 20 T cell receptor beta chains sequenced from a single sample in a study of cytomegalovirus exposure and HLA in healthy donors. The PCR employed 60 Vbeta primers together with 13 Jbeta primers. Profiled with immunoSEQ multiplex PCR; TCRdb holds only in-frame clones, not every one. Of 100,000 or so clones in the sample, about 75% are singletons; the top ten hold roughly an eighth. Sequencing was done on a sample of PBMCs. These receptors all stem from a male donor in good health and CMV-seropositive.

This clone was observed once. The CDR3 is CASSHLRGKYNEQFF. The CDR3 coding sequence is TGTGCCAGCAGTCACTTGCGGGGAAAATACAATGAGCAGTTCTTC. V is TRBV6-5 and J is TRBJ2-1, with D possibly TRBD2 on 6 matching bases. Germline V gene sequence: CDR1 MNHEY, CDR2 SVGAGI. V lost 5 bases and J lost 4, with 15 bases in between. The CDR3 runs to 15 residues.

The J gene is TRBJ2-1, the V gene TRBV4-1, with TRBD2 as a possible D gene (6 bases). V shed 6 bases and J shed 12 bases, with 33 bases lying between them. This CDR3 has 18 residues. Germline CDR1 and CDR2: MGHRA and YSYEKL. CDR3 DNA: TGCGCCAGCAGACCTACTACTACTGGCGGGACGGTCCACCTCGTGCAGTTCTTC. Translation: CASRPTTTGGTVHLVQFF.

The chain couples TRBV20-1 to TRBJ2-7; the D gene is possibly TRBD1 (5 bases). The CDR3 sequence is 11 residues long. V was trimmed by 7 bases and J by 5 bases, leaving 12 bases between them. Germline CDR1 DFQATT, CDR2 SNEGSKA (reference sequence). CDR3: CSGQLQNEQYF. CDR3 nucleotides: TGCAGTGGACAGCTGCAGAACGAGCAGTACTTC.

The genes are TRBV7-9 and TRBJ1-5, with unresolved D. CDR3 size: 13 residues. The V and J ends lost 8 bases and 0 bases respectively, with 8 bases between them. CDR1 is SEHNR and CDR2 is FQNEAQ in the germline V gene (reference sequence). The CDR3 DNA follows: TGTGCCAGCGGAGATTATAGCAATCAGCCCCAGCATTTT. Translating gives CASGDYSNQPQHF. Based on the CDR3 plus reference TRBV7-9 and TRBJ1-5, the full variable domain is DTGVSQNPRHKITKRGQNVTFRCDPISEHNRLYWYRQTLGQGPEFLTYFQNEAQLEKSRLLSDRFSAERPKGSFSTLEIQRTEQGDSAMYLCASGDYSNQPQHFGDGTRLSIL.

This CDR3 is CASSADRSYGYTF. The CDR3 nucleotides are TGTGCCAGCAGCGCGGACAGAAGCTATGGCTACACCTTC. The chain employs TRBV9 and TRBJ1-2; possible D gene TRBD1, 6 bases. Trimming left V 3 bases short and J 4 bases short, with 10 bases between. CDR3 length equals 13 residues. Germline CDR1 is SGDLS and CDR2 is YYNGEE.

This chain joins TRBV7-2 and TRBJ1-2; 11 nucleotides match TRBD1. V dropped 5 bases and J dropped 4; count of bases not matched to a gene: 3. Germline assignment: CDR1 SGHTA and CDR2 FQGNSA. The CDR3 is 14 residues long. DNA of the CDR3: TGTGCCAGCAGCACCGGACAGGGGGCCTATGGCTACACCTTC. Protein: CASSTGQGAYGYTF.

This clone came up a few times. The chain joins TRBV6-5 to TRBJ1-1; D not resolved. CDR3 length: 15 residues. The ends were cut back, 3 bases at V and 1 base at J, with 12 bases in the middle. The germline CDR1 and CDR2 sequences are MNHEY and SVGAGI. CDR3 DNA sequence: TGTGCCAGCAGTTATACGAGCTCTCAGAACACTGAAGCTTTCTTT. Its protein product is CASSYTSSQNTEAFF.

J is TRBJ2-7 and V is TRBV6-1; D perhaps matches TRBD1 (6 bases). The germline CDR1 and CDR2 sequences are MNHNS and SASEGT. This CDR3 is built from 15 residues. V lost 0 bases and J lost 3, with 12 bases in between. CDR3 sequence reads: CASSEAGTPVYEQYF. The CDR3 bases are TGTGCCAGCAGTGAAGCGGGGACACCTGTCTACGAGCAGTACTTC.

This chain joins TRBV5-1 and TRBJ1-2, with D possibly being TRBD1 (6 bases). Germline loops: CDR1 SGHRS, CDR2 YFSETQ. Trimming removed 4 bases from V and 7 bases from J, with 11 bases in between. The CDR3 is made up of 12 amino acids. CDR3 amino acids: CASSQSDSGYTF. The CDR3 bases are TGCGCCAGCAGCCAATCGGACAGTGGCTACACCTTC.

The V call is TRBV5-4, the J call TRBJ1-1; D is possibly TRBD1 (5 bases). The germline CDR1 and CDR2 sequences are SGHNT and YYREEE (reference sequence). This CDR3 spans 16 amino acids. V gave up 3 bases and J gave up 10 bases, with 25 bases separating them. The CDR3 protein is CASSSDGGGLPSRAFF. The DNA for the CDR3 is TGTGCCAGCAGCTCCGATGGCGGGGGACTCCCTTCGCGAGCTTTCTTT.

This clone has just a few counts. This chain connects TRBV7-9 to TRBJ2-7; D remains unclear. The germline gives CDR1 SEHNR, CDR2 FQNEAQ (reference sequence). Trimming left V 4 bases short and J 4 bases short, with 5 bases between. The CDR3 covers 11 residues. This CDR3 reads CASSYQYEQYF. CDR3 bases: TGTGCCAGCAGCTATCAGTACGAGCAGTACTTC. The full variable domain, rest sourced from reference TRBV7-9 and TRBJ2-7, is DTGVSQNPRHKITKRGQNVTFRCDPISEHNRLYWYRQTLGQGPEFLTYFQNEAQLEKSRLLSDRFSAERPKGSFSTLEIQRTEQGDSAMYLCASSYQYEQYFGPGTRLTVT.

V gene TRBV19 combines with J gene TRBJ1-1; no reliable D call. Germline V CDR1 and CDR2: LNHDA, SQIVND (reference sequence). V was cut by 6 bases and J by 1 base, with 9 bases left in between. The CDR3 is 13 residues long. The CDR3 nucleotides are TGTGCCAGTAGAACGGGAGGGAACACTGAAGCTTTCTTT. Encoded protein: CASRTGGNTEAFF.

The V and J genes are TRBV5-6 and TRBJ2-3; the D is unclear. The V and J ends lost 0 bases and 3 bases respectively, with 8 bases between them. The CDR3 has 14 amino acids. CDR1 is SGHDT and CDR2 is YYEEEE in the germline V gene. CDR3 DNA: TGTGCCAGCAGCTTGGGAGCGCATACAGATACGCAGTATTTT. This gives the protein CASSLGAHTDTQYF.

This clone was detected a few times. The rearrangement joins TRBV6-5 to TRBJ1-1; no clear D. The CDR3 consists of 14 residues. CDR1 MNHEY and CDR2 SVGAGI come from the germline V gene. V was clipped by 0 bases and J by 6 bases, with 11 bases between them. The CDR3 coding sequence is TGTGCCAGCAGTTACTCGGTCTCGCAGGCTGAAGCTTTCTTT. Translating gives CASSYSVSQAEAFF.

The chain is built from TRBV5-4 and TRBJ2-2, with TRBD1 identical over 9 bases. The CDR3 is 16 residues long. After removal of 3 bases from V and 0 bases from J, the junction contained 3 bases not matched to a gene. Germline values: CDR1 SGHNT, CDR2 YYREEE (reference sequence). CDR3: CASSSRTGANTGELFF. In nucleotides, the CDR3 is TGTGCCAGCAGCTCCCGGACAGGGGCGAACACCGGGGAGCTGTTTTTT. The full variable domain, with the rest looked up from reference TRBV5-4 and TRBJ2-2, is ETGVTQSPTHLIKTRGQQVTLRCSSQSGHNTVSWYQQALGQGPQFIFQYYREEENGRGNFPPRFSGLQFPNYSSELNVNALELDDSALYLCASSSRTGANTGELFFGEGSRLTVL.

V gene TRBV7-2 combines with J gene TRBJ2-5; 10 nucleotides agree with TRBD1. V was pared by 4 bases and J by 8 bases, with 7 bases of the junction left unmatched. Germline CDR1 and CDR2: SGHTA and FQGNSA. The CDR3 covers 14 residues. The CDR3 DNA sequence: TGTGCCAGCAGCTCACGGACAGGGGGTAGAACCCAGTACTTC. Its protein is CASSSRTGGRTQYF. The entire variable domain, with the rest obtained from reference TRBV7-2 and TRBJ2-5, is as follows: GAGVSQSPSNKVTEKGKDVELRCDPISGHTALYWYRQSLGQGLEFLIYFQGNSAPDKSGLPSDRFSAERTGGSVSTLTIQRTQQEDSAVYLCASSSRTGGRTQYFGPGTRLLVL.

The chain has TRBV18 and TRBJ2-4; 10 bases fit TRBD2. The CDR3 loop spans 15 amino acids. The V gene's germline CDR1 is KGHSH and CDR2 LQKENI. The V gene end was trimmed by 1 base and the J gene end by 6 bases; junction bases not matched to a gene: 3. CDR3 in amino acids: CASSPRSGGANIQYF. The DNA for the CDR3 is TGTGCCAGCTCACCACGAAGCGGGGGGGCAAACATTCAGTACTTC.

The V gene is TRBV11-3, the J gene TRBJ2-7, with a tentative D call TRBD2 (6 bases). This CDR3 has 16 amino acids. V lost 1 base and J lost 9, with 22 bases in between. In germline, CDR1 is SGHNT, CDR2 YENEEA. In nucleotides, the CDR3 is TGTGCCAGCAGCTTAGTCGAGGGACTTTTACCTAATGTGCAGTACTTC. Its protein is CASSLVEGLLPNVQYF.

The CDR3 is CASSRHGDDTDTQYF. The CDR3 nucleotides are TGTGCCAGCAGTCGCCACGGGGATGACACAGATACGCAGTATTTT. The chain has TRBV7-2 and TRBJ2-3, with D possibly being TRBD2 (5 bases). Germline CDR1 and CDR2: SGHTA and FQGNSA. The CDR3 runs to 15 residues. With 6 bases removed from V and 2 bases from J, the gap between germline ends came to 15 bases. Complete variable domain (other parts from reference TRBV7-2 and TRBJ2-3): GAGVSQSPSNKVTEKGKDVELRCDPISGHTALYWYRQSLGQGLEFLIYFQGNSAPDKSGLPSDRFSAERTGGSVSTLTIQRTQQEDSAVYLCASSRHGDDTDTQYFGPGTRLTVL.

The J gene is TRBJ1-1, the V gene TRBV7-9; D gene ambiguous. This CDR3 is 13 amino acids long. The germline CDR1 and CDR2 sequences are SEHNR and FQNEAQ (reference sequence). Between the trimmed V and J ends, which lost 8 bases and 5 bases, there was a span of 15 bases. The CDR3: CASSRKGVTEAFF. The CDR3 DNA sequence: TGTGCCAGCTCCCGTAAGGGAGTGACTGAAGCTTTCTTT.